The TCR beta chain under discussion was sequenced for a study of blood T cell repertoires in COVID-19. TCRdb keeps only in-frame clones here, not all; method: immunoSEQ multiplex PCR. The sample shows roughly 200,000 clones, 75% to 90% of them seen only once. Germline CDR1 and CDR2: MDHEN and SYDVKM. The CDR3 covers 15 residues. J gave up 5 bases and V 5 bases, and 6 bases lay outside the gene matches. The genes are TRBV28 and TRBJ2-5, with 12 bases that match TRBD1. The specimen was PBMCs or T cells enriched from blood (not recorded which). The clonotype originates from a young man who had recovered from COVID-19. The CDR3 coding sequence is TGTGCCAGCAGTCCGGGACAGGGGGCTGGGGAGACCCAGTACTTC. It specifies CASSPGQGAGETQYF.